One sample yielded the 20 T cell receptor beta chains listed below, sequenced in a study of blood T cell repertoires in COVID-19. Produced via immunoSEQ multiplex PCR; TCRdb's table is partial and in-frame only. Among around 81,000 clones listed, roughly 84% were seen once. The specimen was peripheral blood. The receptor set was obtained from an older man with acute or convalescent COVID-19.

CDR3 in DNA: TGTGCCAGCAGTTATGGGCAGGGGAATCAGCCCCAGCATTTT. It is translated as CASSYGQGNQPQHF. The V call is TRBV6-2 or TRBV6-3, the J call TRBJ1-5, with D perhaps TRBD1 (6 bases). Trimming removed 3 bases at V and 4 bases at J, with 10 bases between. CDR3 length equals 14 residues. Germline V gives CDR1 MNHEY, CDR2 SVGEGT.

The chain has TRBV7-9 and TRBJ2-3; 8 positions agree with TRBD1. Per the germline V gene, CDR1 is SEHNR and CDR2 is FQNEAQ (reference sequence). The V gene end was trimmed by 2 bases and the J gene end by 2 bases; junction bases not matched to a gene: 6. The CDR3 is 16 residues long. The DNA for the CDR3 is TGTGCCAGCAGCTTACTACAGGGGGGTACCACAGATACGCAGTATTTT. Protein sequence: CASSLLQGGTTDTQYF.

The gene calls are TRBV5-6 and TRBJ2-1; D is possibly TRBD1 (5 bases). CDR1 is SGHDT, CDR2 YYEEEE, per germline. This CDR3 spans 16 amino acids. The germline V and J ends were trimmed by 2 bases and 1 base, with 13 bases remaining between them. This CDR3 is CASSFFAGKSYNEQFF. CDR3 sequence (DNA): TGTGCCAGCAGCTTTTTCGCAGGGAAGTCCTACAATGAGCAGTTCTTC.

This sequence joins TRBV28 and TRBJ1-5; the D is unclear. In germline, CDR1 is MDHEN, CDR2 SYDVKM. The CDR3 contains 16 residues. With 7 bases removed from V and 1 base from J, the gap between germline ends came to 17 bases. The CDR3 region is CASISSAGGSNQPQHF. The CDR3 nucleotides are TGTGCCAGCATTTCCTCAGCGGGAGGCAGCAATCAGCCCCAGCATTTT.

The gene calls are TRBV6-5 and TRBJ2-1; unclear D gene. CDR3 length: 16 amino acids. CDR1 and CDR2 from the germline V gene are MNHEY and SVGAGI. Trimming took 3 bases from V and 0 from J, leaving 12 bases between them. The CDR3 reads CASSYMGRSSYNEQFF. The CDR3 DNA is TGTGCCAGCAGTTATATGGGTAGGAGCTCCTACAATGAGCAGTTCTTC.

The V and J genes are TRBV6-2 or TRBV6-3 and TRBJ1-6; D remains unclear. The germline CDR1 and CDR2 sequences are MNHEY and SVGEGT. The CDR3 runs to 15 residues. The germline V and J ends were trimmed by 5 bases and 9 bases, with 17 bases remaining between them. The CDR3 region has the DNA TGTGCCAGCAGTCGCAGTTTTCCCGCAGGTTCACCCCTCCACTTT. Encoded protein: CASSRSFPAGSPLHF.

This rearrangement joins TRBV27 to TRBJ2-1, with a tentative D call TRBD1 (6 bases). V was clipped by 9 bases and J by 4 bases, with 13 bases between them. The CDR3 consists of 13 residues. CDR1 is MNHEY and CDR2 is SMNVEV in the germline V gene (reference sequence). In DNA form, the CDR3 reads TGTGCCAGTCGACAGGAGAATTACAATGAGCAGTTCTTC. Its protein product is CASRQENYNEQFF.

This rearrangement joins TRBV11-1 to TRBJ2-7, with a weak D call TRBD1 (6 bases). This CDR3 comprises 13 residues. V was cut by 3 bases and J by 1 base, with 7 bases left in between. The V gene's germline CDR1 is SGHAT and CDR2 FQDESV (reference sequence). CDR3 loop: CASSFGQSYEQYF. The CDR3 nucleotides are TGTGCCAGCAGCTTTGGACAGTCCTACGAGCAGTACTTC. The full variable domain, its missing parts supplied by reference TRBV11-1 and TRBJ2-7, is EAEVAQSPRYKITEKSQAVAFWCDPISGHATLYWYRQILGQGPELLVQFQDESVVDDSQLPKDRFSAERLKGVDSTLKIQPAELGDSAMYLCASSFGQSYEQYFGPGTRLTVT.

The chain's CDR3 is CASSPAAGDNNEQFF. The CDR3 DNA follows: TGTGCCAGCTCACCGGCAGCGGGAGACAACAATGAGCAGTTCTTC. This rearrangement joins TRBV18 to TRBJ2-1, with 8 bases identical to TRBD2. The germline V gene encodes CDR1 KGHSH and CDR2 LQKENI. J gave up 5 bases and V 3 bases, and 6 bases lay outside the gene matches. The CDR3 runs 15 residues.

The V call is TRBV5-1, the J call TRBJ2-5; TRBD2 aligns across 7 bases. Per the germline V gene, CDR1 is SGHRS and CDR2 is YFSETQ. This CDR3 is 18 amino acids long. After removal of 0 bases from V and 5 bases from J, the junction contained 16 bases not matched to a gene. CDR3 sequence (DNA): TGCGCCAGCAGCTTGGGGGACTACTTGGGACTGCTCAGCGAGACCCAGTACTTC. Protein sequence: CASSLGDYLGLLSETQYF.

This clone was counted a few times. The chain joins TRBV2 to TRBJ2-7; the D gene is possibly TRBD1 (5 bases). Trimming shortened V by 0 bases and J by 0 bases, and 9 bases separated the two germline ends. Germline V gives CDR1 SNHLY, CDR2 FYNNEI. This CDR3 contains 15 residues. This chain's CDR3 is CASSEAPDSSYEQYF. DNA of the CDR3: TGTGCCAGCAGTGAAGCGCCCGACAGCTCCTACGAGCAGTACTTC.

The chain links TRBV10-3 to TRBJ2-2; 9 nucleotides align to TRBD1. The CDR3 totals 16 residues. V lost 6 bases, J lost 1 base, and 6 bases stayed unmatched. Germline V gene lookup returns CDR1 ENHRY and CDR2 SYGVKD. As DNA, the CDR3 is TGTGCCATCAGCTCACGGACAGGGGAGAACACCGGGGAGCTGTTTTTT. Residues: CAISSRTGENTGELFF.

V gene TRBV18 combines with J gene TRBJ1-6; D may be TRBD1 (5 bases). CDR3 length: 14 amino acids. CDR1 is KGHSH, CDR2 LQKENI, per germline. The V end was cut by 3 bases, the J end by 6 bases, with 9 bases between. DNA for the CDR3: TGTGCCAGCTCACCTGACAGCACTAATTCACCCCTCCACTTT. Its translation is CASSPDSTNSPLHF.

With respect to this clone: A read error may account for a junction end that differs from germline. The sample carries other DNA sequences with the same CDR3. This chain joins TRBV19 and TRBJ1-1, with a tentative D call TRBD1 (5 bases). Germline V CDR1 and CDR2: LNHDA, SQIVND (reference sequence). The CDR3 runs to 17 residues. Here the CDR3 DNA reads TGTGCGAGTATTTTCCCGGGGGGGGGACTCGGGAACACTGAAGCTTTCTTT. It translates to CASIFPGGGLGNTEAFF.

The chain recombines TRBV24-1 with TRBJ2-3; TRBD1 matches 7 bases. Germline lookup yields CDR1 KGHDR and CDR2 SFDVKD. The CDR3 is made up of 17 amino acids. V gave up 3 bases and J gave up 2 bases; unmatched junction bases: 10. CDR3 loop: CATSDHNNRGTTDTQYF. Here the CDR3 DNA reads TGTGCCACCAGTGATCATAACAACAGGGGAACCACAGATACGCAGTATTTT.

V gene TRBV5-1 combines with J gene TRBJ2-5, with D possibly being TRBD1 (6 bases). Per germline, CDR1 SGHRS and CDR2 YFSETQ. Trimming pared 5 bases from V and 3 bases from J, leaving 11 bases between. The CDR3 loop spans 13 amino acids. CDR3 sequence: CASRASGEETQYF. The CDR3 DNA reads TGCGCCAGCAGAGCTTCAGGGGAAGAGACCCAGTACTTC. The whole variable domain, remainder taken from reference TRBV5-1 and TRBJ2-5, is KAGVTQTPRYLIKTRGQQVTLSCSPISGHRSVSWYQQTPGQGLQFLFEYFSETQRNKGNFPGRFSGRQFSNSRSEMNVSTLELGDSALYLCASRASGEETQYFGPGTRLLVL.

V is TRBV13 and J is TRBJ1-2; 7 bases are a match to TRBD1. J lost 0 bases, V lost 8 bases, and 6 bases had no gene match. CDR1 and CDR2 (germline): PRHDT, FYEKMQ (reference sequence). The CDR3 consists of 14 residues. CDR3 in amino acids: CASRLDRANYGYTF. The CDR3 nucleotides read TGTGCCAGCCGGCTCGACAGGGCTAACTATGGCTACACCTTC. Based on the CDR3 plus reference TRBV13 and TRBJ1-2, the full variable domain is AAGVIQSPRHLIKEKRETATLKCYPIPRHDTVYWYQQGPGQDPQFLISFYEKMQSDKGSIPDRFSAQQFSDYHSELNMSSLELGDSALYFCASRLDRANYGYTFGSGTRLTVV.

The chain uses TRBV7-2 and TRBJ2-7; 10 bases match TRBD2. The V segment lost 3 bases and the J segment 2 bases; nucleotides outside the gene matches: 4. The CDR3 totals 15 residues. From germline, CDR1 is SGHTA and CDR2 FQGNSA. CDR3 residues: CASSLGAGGAYEQYF. The CDR3 bases are TGTGCCAGCAGCTTGGGAGCGGGAGGGGCCTACGAGCAGTACTTC.

V usage is TRBV7-2 and J usage is TRBJ2-7; TRBD1 might be the D (6 bases). Germline assignment: CDR1 SGHTA and CDR2 FQGNSA. Trimming stripped 0 bases from V and 1 base from J, with 13 bases between. CDR3 length equals 16 residues. The CDR3 loop reads CASSLAQGIGSYEQYF. CDR3 nucleotide sequence: TGTGCCAGCAGCTTAGCGCAGGGGATAGGGTCCTACGAGCAGTACTTC.

The rearrangement links TRBV3-1 (or the pseudogene TRBV3-2) to TRBJ1-1, with 8 bases lining up with TRBD1. The CDR3 extends over 15 amino acids. Germline V CDR1 and CDR2: LGHDT, YNNKEL (reference sequence). V shed 4 bases, J shed 7 bases, and the junction held 11 bases outside the gene matches. The CDR3: CASSPFLDRDVEAFF. The DNA for the CDR3 is TGTGCCAGCAGCCCGTTCCTGGACAGGGATGTTGAAGCTTTCTTT.